Listed below are T cell receptor beta chains from one sample, sequenced in a study of identical twins. Via MiXCR, TCRdb re-called the 5' RACE reads, giving one row per CDR3 protein. The repertoire holds 640,000 or so distinct CDR3 sequences, around 6.1% seen once, with 1.5% to 2% in the top ten. The sequencing input was naive T cells sorted from blood. The source of these receptors is a man aged 18-30 years in good health. Both conserved end residues are trimmed from each CDR3. The D gene is left open where the match is weak.

NA | TRBV27 | ASSVGEHTEAF
TRBD1 | TRBV12-3/TRBV12-4 | ASKRGQGTVGYT
TRBD1 | TRBV7-2 | ASSISRDRGGEQY
TRBD2 | TRBV24-1 | ATSDGRGRREKTQY
TRBD1 | TRBV12-3/TRBV12-4 | ASSRPGQTSYGYT
NA | TRBV4-3 | ASSQGRFSNQPQH
TRBD2 | TRBV10-3 | AISESSGRAYEQY
TRBD2 | TRBV7-8 | ASSQGLAGGELF
NA | TRBV27 | ASSQGVGYGYT
NA | TRBV5-1 | ASMGSESSYNEQF
NA | TRBV5-4 | ASSSRDHYGYT
NA | TRBV5-5 | ASSLTGNPLREQY
TRBD2 | TRBV12-3/TRBV12-4 | ASRLAGEAGELF
NA | TRBV5-6 | ASSFYRSQNYEQY
TRBD1 | TRBV29-1 | SVPGQVNTEAF
TRBD1 | TRBV14 | ASSSTGKETQY
NA | TRBV7-9 | ASSLAGPEAF
TRBD2 | TRBV4-2 | ASSQDPLVAGSSYEQY
NA | TRBV5-1 | ASSYTTGDEKLF
NA | TRBV5-1 | ASSMGDLGTQY
NA | TRBV5-1 | ASSGQSNNEQY
NA | TRBV29-1 | SVDGPSTDTQY
NA | TRBV12-3/TRBV12-4 | ASNLPRRDGRGDNEQF
NA | TRBV24-1 | ATSDSTGPAGPQH
NA | TRBV4-3 | ASSQDSRGNYEQY
NA | TRBV12-3/TRBV12-4 | ASSLVSGATGELF